This T cell receptor (beta chain) is drawn from a study of T cell responses to AZD1222 COVID-19 vaccine. Overall study results and limits: Sampled repertoires all dated from after the peak T cell response. Distributed over spike, vaccine-associated CD4 TCRs predominated at 160-218 and 743-854.

In its sample, this clone was seen a few times. Its antigen remains unidentified. Generated by immunoSEQ multiplex PCR, the TCRdb table keeps only in-frame clones and is missing some. The data hold some 140,000 clones, with 80% to 90% observed a single time. The receptor comes from an adult in good health. Sequences were derived from peripheral blood, sampled on day 0 of MenACWY control vaccination.

The CDR3 coding sequence is TGTGCCAGCAGCTTACTTGCGGATGAAGCTTTCTTT. Translation: CASSLLADEAFF. This chain uses TRBV7-9 with TRBJ1-1, with D unresolved. The CDR3 runs to 12 residues. CDR1 SEHNR and CDR2 FQNEAQ come from the germline V gene (reference sequence). Trimming stripped 2 bases from V and 7 bases from J, with 8 bases between.